The TCR beta chain described here comes from a study of regulatory T cells in long-lasting Graves disease. Study observations and caveats: TRBV28, TRBJ1-2 and TRBJ2-5 were favored in persistent disease.

Library construction for TCR beta used iRepertoire HTBI primers and Arm-PCR of CDR3 regions. Via MiXCR, TCRdb re-called the multiplex PCR reads, giving one row per CDR3 protein. The sample contains 430,000 or so distinct CDR3 sequences, 21% of which appear only once. Documented time point: persistent/refractory GD, antithyroid drugs over 5 years with positive TRAb. Generation of the TCR library employed RNA extracted from PBMCs. This clonotype was seen many times. Its target is not known. V lost 5 bases to trimming and J lost 0 bases, with 11 bases between them. The CDR3 is 15 amino acids. The sequencing used peripheral blood mononuclear cells (PBMCs), collected when the disease was refractory, from a patient treated with antithyroid drugs. The source is a female donor with Graves disease. V gene TRBV12-3 or TRBV12-4 combines with J gene TRBJ1-3; D gene uncertain. The CDR3 nucleotides read TGTGCCAGCAGTCCCGTGGCCTACTCTGGAAACACCATATATTTT. Protein sequence: CASSPVAYSGNTIYF.